This T cell receptor beta chain was captured in a study of siplizumab effects on memory and regulatory T cells. In regard to this clone: The antigen remains undetermined.

In each sample, about 100,000 TCR templates were assayed. The table came from immunoSEQ multiplex PCR; TCRdb's copy has only in-frame clones and leaves some out. The table shows 100,000 to 120,000 clones, with about 92% occurring only once. Findings and caveats of the study: The apparent diversity of naive T cells exceeded that of memory cells, and naive T cells seemed to make a major contribution to the alloresponse.

Specimen: CD4+ T cells sorted from blood. The receptor was isolated from a human donor in good health.

The CDR3 bases are TGTGCCAGTAGTAACCTACGCGGGACAGCTAATGAAAAACTGTTTTTT. Its protein is CASSNLRGTANEKLFF. This rearrangement joins TRBV19 to TRBJ1-4; 7 positions agree with TRBD1. Germline V gives CDR1 LNHDA, CDR2 SQIVND (reference sequence). J lost 3 bases, V lost 4 bases, and 8 bases had no gene match. The CDR3 consists of 16 residues.